Listed below are T cell receptor beta chains from one sample, sequenced in a study of blood T cell repertoires in COVID-19. The assay was immunoSEQ multiplex PCR, and TCRdb's table has in-frame clones only and misses some. The data hold 130,000 or so clones, with approximately 90% observed a single time. Sequenced sample: peripheral blood. The receptors were gathered from a man between 65 and 85 years old with active or convalescent COVID-19. Each CDR3 is given with its conserved first and last residue. Each record gives: J gene, clone size, V gene, D gene, CDR3 protein, CDR3 DNA. A D gene is named only where the DNA matches it firmly. Rows give clone size only sometimes, using once, few, many, or a class for an expanded clone.

TRBJ1-6 once TRBV19 . CASSIPGRAGNSPLHF TGTGCCAGTAGTATCCCGGGACGCGCGGGGAATTCACCCCTCCACTTT
TRBJ2-7 . TRBV2 . CASVYWRSEQYF TGTGCCAGCGTATACTGGAGGAGCGAGCAGTACTTC
TRBJ1-2 once TRBV28 . CASRGGGSPYGYTF TGTGCCAGCAGGGGAGGGGGGAGCCCCTATGGCTACACCTTC
TRBJ2-3 . TRBV10-3 TRBD2 CAIKPAGGLGADTQYF TGTGCCATCAAGCCGGCGGGGGGGCTGGGAGCAGATACGCAGTATTTT
TRBJ1-1 . TRBV3-1/TRBV3-2 . CASSQEARDTEAFF TGTGCCAGCAGCCAAGAAGCCCGAGACACTGAAGCTTTCTTT
TRBJ1-1 once TRBV20-1 . CSAGEGHAFF TGCAGTGCTGGGGAGGGGCATGCTTTCTTT
TRBJ1-1 . TRBV28 TRBD1 CASTLSRQGQAFF TGTGCCAGCACCCTTAGTAGACAGGGCCAAGCTTTCTTT
TRBJ1-1 . TRBV2 . CASSVSPAGNTEAFF TGTGCCAGCAGTGTGAGTCCTGCGGGGAACACTGAAGCTTTCTTT
TRBJ2-3 . TRBV6-5 . CASRGSSDTQYF TGTGCCAGCAGGGGTAGCTCAGATACGCAGTATTTT
TRBJ2-3 . TRBV6-5 TRBD2 CASSYSKTSAPDTQYF TGTGCCAGCAGTTACTCGAAAACTAGCGCTCCAGATACGCAGTATTTT
TRBJ2-7 . TRBV7-6 . CASSLGQGGSYEQYF TGTGCCAGCAGCTTAGGGCAGGGGGGCTCTTACGAGCAGTACTTC
TRBJ2-1 . TRBV6-5 . CASTGSSYNEQFF TGTGCCAGCACCGGGTCGAGCTACAATGAGCAGTTCTTC
TRBJ2-7 . TRBV19 TRBD1 CASSARTGRTYEQYF TGTGCCAGTAGCGCCCGGACAGGAAGGACCTACGAGCAGTACTTC
TRBJ2-7 . TRBV6-5 TRBD1 CASRGQGRYEQYF TGTGCCAGCAGGGGACAGGGACGCTACGAGCAGTACTTC
TRBJ1-5 . TRBV6-5 . CASSLGVNQPQHF TGTGCCAGCAGTTTAGGGGTTAATCAGCCCCAGCATTTT
TRBJ2-7 . TRBV28 TRBD2 CASSLRGLVKYEQYF TGTGCCAGCAGTTTACGGGGACTAGTAAAGTACGAGCAGTACTTC
TRBJ2-7 . TRBV19 TRBD1 CARHPPGQGKDEQYF TGTGCCAGACATCCCCCGGGACAGGGAAAGGACGAGCAGTACTTC
TRBJ1-3 . TRBV18 . CASSPQEGNTIYF TGTGCCAGCTCACCCCAGGAAGGAAACACCATATATTTT
TRBJ2-6 . TRBV11-3 . CASCPAGTGANVLTF TGTGCCAGCTGTCCCGCCGGTACTGGGGCCAACGTCCTGACTTTC
TRBJ2-7 . TRBV6-8 TRBD2 CASSYGRERYEQYF TGTGCCAGCAGTTACGGGCGGGAGCGCTACGAGCAGTACTTC
TRBJ2-3 . TRBV27 . CASSLSEGTDTQYF TGTGCCAGCAGTTTATCCGAGGGAACAGATACGCAGTATTTT
TRBJ1-4 . TRBV11-2 TRBD1 CASSSNPGQGGKLFF TGTGCCAGCAGCTCGAACCCCGGACAGGGAGGAAAACTGTTTTTT
TRBJ1-3 . TRBV30 . CAWSPGYSGNTIYF TGTGCCTGGAGCCCGGGATACTCTGGAAACACCATATATTTT
TRBJ2-1 . TRBV4-1 TRBD1 CASSPSGQGAPYNEQFF TGCGCCAGCAGCCCGTCGGGACAGGGGGCCCCCTACAATGAGCAGTTCTTC
TRBJ2-7 . TRBV28 . CASSLNGLGLGASYEQYF TGTGCCAGCAGTTTAAATGGTCTTGGGCTAGGGGCTTCCTACGAGCAGTACTTC
TRBJ2-7 once TRBV27 TRBD2 CASSFLSSGSSYEQYF TGTGCCAGCAGTTTTCTCTCTAGCGGGAGCTCCTACGAGCAGTACTTC
TRBJ2-1 . TRBV28 TRBD2 CASSLGTSPEQFF TGTGCCAGCAGTTTGGGGACTAGCCCCGAGCAGTTCTTC
TRBJ1-3 few TRBV7-9 . CASSLTGSGNTIYF TGTGCCAGCAGCTTAACAGGGTCTGGAAACACCATATATTTT
TRBJ2-2 once TRBV7-2 . CASSSFTGELFF TGTGCCAGCAGCTCTTTTACCGGGGAGCTGTTTTTT
TRBJ1-1 . TRBV23-1 TRBD1 CASSQSGGTGTNTEAFF TGCGCCAGCAGTCAATCGGGGGGGACAGGGACGAACACTGAAGCTTTCTTT
TRBJ1-1 . TRBV4-1 TRBD1 CASSQRQGDFSTEAFF TGCGCCAGCAGCCAACGACAGGGGGATTTTAGCACTGAAGCTTTCTTT
TRBJ1-1 . TRBV3-1/TRBV3-2 . CASSDTGGTEAFF TGTGCCAGCAGTGACACAGGTGGCACTGAAGCTTTCTTT
TRBJ1-4 . TRBV4-2 . CASSQDLGNEKLFF TGTGCCAGCAGCCAAGATCTGGGCAATGAAAAACTGTTTTTT
TRBJ2-7 . TRBV6-5 . CASMAGVGSSYEQYF TGTGCCAGCATGGCAGGGGTGGGGAGCTCCTACGAGCAGTACTTC